This TCR beta chain emerged from a study of graft-versus-host responses after intestinal transplantation. The V end lost 7 bases, the J end lost 6 bases, and 24 bases lay between the germline ends. Germline CDR1 is LNHDA and CDR2 is SQIVND (reference sequence). CDR3 length: 16 amino acids. Generated by immunoSEQ multiplex PCR, the TCRdb table keeps only in-frame clones and is missing some. The sample gives fewer than 120,000 clones, around 93% of which show up once; 0.4% to 0.55% is in the top ten. To note about this clone: Its cognate antigen is unknown.

Study outcomes and limitations: Declines in HvG clones occurring early post-transplant were associated with peak circulating GvH clone levels.

The receptor comes from a human donor who received an intestinal transplant. The chain is built from TRBV19 and TRBJ1-1; TRBD1 might be the D (6 bases). The sequences come from unstimulated CD8+ T cells sorted from spleen or lymph node cells, collected before intestinal transplant. The CDR3 sequence: CASTGTGRSWDAEAFF. Here the CDR3 DNA reads TGTGCCAGTACGGGAACAGGGAGATCTTGGGACGCTGAAGCTTTCTTT.